The source of this T cell receptor beta chain is a study of CD8+CD57+ T cells in acquired aplastic anemia. Findings and caveats of the study: The CD8+ Simpson's diversity of patients and controls was not significantly different.

The study profiled TCR beta VDJ and CDR3 using genomic DNA as template. TCRdb processed the reads anew with MiXCR; each CDR3 protein has one entry. The repertoire has under 350,000 distinct CDR3 sequences, 45% to 65% of them found once; the top ten carry 1% to 1.5%. A note on this clonotype: The antigen remains unidentified.

CDR1 and CDR2 (germline): SGDLS, YYNGEE. The V segment lost 5 bases and the J segment 0 bases; nucleotides outside the gene matches: 9. The CDR3 totals 16 residues. In patients chosen for sequencing, flow cytometry had shown CD8+CD57+ cell expansion. The sample was sorted CD4+, CD8+, or CD8+CD57+ T cells (not recorded which) from PBMCs. This TCR came from a human donor with aplastic anemia. The chain employs TRBV9 and TRBJ2-3; 7 bases are a match to TRBD1. DNA of the CDR3: TGTGCCAGCAGTGAATCGAGGGGGCGCAGCACAGATACGCAGTATTTT. Its protein product is CASSESRGRSTDTQYF.